Each of the 13 T cell receptor beta chains below was sequenced from the same sample in a study of T cell changes during pregnancy in multiple sclerosis. Libraries were prepared by immunoSEQ multiplex PCR; TCRdb keeps only in-frame clonotypes and omits some of them. The table records 70,000 to 75,000 clones, roughly nine tenths of them present only once. The sequenced sample was peripheral blood, obtained before pregnancy. The receptors were sampled from a female donor with multiple sclerosis, enrolled in a pregnancy study.

The chain employs TRBV9 and TRBJ2-2, with D perhaps TRBD1 (5 bases). This CDR3 is built from 13 residues. Germline values: CDR1 SGDLS, CDR2 YYNGEE. V shed 1 base and J shed 7 bases, with 8 bases lying between them. The CDR3 loop reads CASSVPGIGELFF. The CDR3 DNA follows: TGTGCCAGCAGCGTACCAGGGATCGGGGAGCTGTTTTTT.

The V gene is TRBV27, the J gene TRBJ1-2, with TRBD1 identical over 8 bases. The CDR3 runs 15 residues. With 6 bases clipped from V and 1 base from J, the junction kept 7 bases outside the gene matches. CDR1 MNHEY and CDR2 SMNVEV come from the germline V gene (reference sequence). In DNA form, the CDR3 reads TGTGCCAGCAGACGCGGACAGGGTGTTAACTATGGCTACACCTTC. Encoded protein: CASRRGQGVNYGYTF.

The sample holds a few counts of this clone. This CDR3 is CASSQSYSPLHF. The DNA for the CDR3 is TGTGCCAGCAGCCAAAGCTATTCACCCCTCCACTTT. V is TRBV14 and J is TRBJ1-6; no clear D. CDR1 and CDR2 from the germline V gene are SGHDN and FVKESK. Trimming stripped 2 bases from V and 8 bases from J, with 4 bases between. The CDR3 covers 12 residues.

This chain connects TRBV10-2 to TRBJ1-2; 8 nucleotides align to TRBD1. Germline lookup yields CDR1 WSHSY and CDR2 SAAADI. The CDR3 is 12 residues long. The ends lost 8 bases at V and 5 bases at J; junction bases unmatched: 4. The CDR3 DNA follows: TGCGCCAGCTCGACAGGGGATTATGGCTACACCTTC. The encoded protein is CASSTGDYGYTF.

The V gene is TRBV9, the J gene TRBJ2-2; a possible D gene is TRBD1 (6 bases). Germline loops: CDR1 SGDLS, CDR2 YYNGEE. The CDR3 totals 16 residues. Trimming left V 4 bases short and J 5 bases short, with 18 bases between. The CDR3 region is CASSLAGAVATGELFF. CDR3 sequence (DNA): TGTGCCAGCAGCCTGGCAGGGGCGGTAGCTACCGGGGAGCTGTTTTTT.

V usage is TRBV7-2 and J usage is TRBJ1-1, with D tentatively TRBD1 (5 bases). Germline V gene lookup returns CDR1 SGHTA and CDR2 FQGNSA. This CDR3 region has 15 residues. With 1 base removed from V and 4 bases from J, the gap between germline ends came to 13 bases. As DNA, the CDR3 is TGTGCCAGCAGCTTAGACGGGGGTTTCGGCACTGAAGCTTTCTTT. It specifies CASSLDGGFGTEAFF.

V and J are TRBV30 and TRBJ2-2; 10 nucleotides align to TRBD1. This CDR3 comprises 17 residues. CDR1 is GTSNPN, CDR2 SVGIG, per germline (reference sequence). V lost 1 base, J lost 4 bases, and 9 bases stayed unmatched. CDR3 amino acids: CAWSADRGYFRTGELFF. In DNA form, the CDR3 reads TGTGCCTGGAGTGCGGACAGGGGGTACTTTCGCACCGGGGAGCTGTTTTTT.

V gene TRBV11-2 combines with J gene TRBJ1-1, with 9 nucleotides matching TRBD1. V lost 5 bases, J lost 0 bases, and 13 bases stayed unmatched. Per the germline V gene, CDR1 is SGHAT and CDR2 is FQNNGV. The CDR3 extends over 18 amino acids. The CDR3: CASSTRTGVVPLNTEAFF. The CDR3 coding sequence is TGTGCCAGCAGCACTCGGACAGGGGTTGTTCCCCTGAACACTGAAGCTTTCTTT.

The genes are TRBV7-2 and TRBJ2-2; 7 bases align to TRBD2. V dropped 4 bases and J dropped 2; count of bases not matched to a gene: 7. The CDR3 extends over 16 amino acids. Germline V gives CDR1 SGHTA, CDR2 FQGNSA. The DNA for the CDR3 is TGTGCCAGCAGCTCTCGAGCTAGCGGAAACACCGGGGAGCTGTTTTTT. It yields the protein CASSSRASGNTGELFF.

The chain links TRBV30 to TRBJ1-5, with a possible D match to TRBD1 (6 bases). The ends were cut back, 2 bases at V and 2 bases at J, with 7 bases in the middle. Germline CDR1 reads GTSNPN; CDR2 reads SVGIG (reference sequence). The CDR3 covers 13 residues. CDR3 residues: CAWSNRGNQPQHF. The CDR3 DNA is TGTGCCTGGAGTAACAGGGGCAATCAGCCCCAGCATTTT. The whole variable domain, remainder taken from reference TRBV30 and TRBJ1-5, is SQTIHQWPATLVQPVGSPLSLECTVEGTSNPNLYWYRQAAGRGLQLLFYSVGIGQISSEVPQNLSASRPQDRQFILSSKKLLLSDSGFYLCAWSNRGNQPQHFGDGTRLSIL.

The gene calls are TRBV5-4 and TRBJ1-1; D not certain. Germline CDR1 is SGHNT and CDR2 is YYREEE (reference sequence). V was shortened by 0 bases and J by 3 bases, with 9 bases between the two germline ends. The CDR3 sequence is 14 residues long. The DNA for the CDR3 is TGTGCCAGCAGCTTGGATTCGGGGTACACTGAAGCTTTCTTT. Translation gives CASSLDSGYTEAFF.

The chain's CDR3 is CASSPDGLYTEAFF. The CDR3 DNA follows: TGTGCCAGTAGTCCGGACGGACTTTACACTGAAGCTTTCTTT. This chain links TRBV19 with TRBJ1-1; D is ambiguous. The V end was cut by 5 bases, the J end by 3 bases, with 13 bases between. CDR1 and CDR2 from the germline V gene are LNHDA and SQIVND (reference sequence). This CDR3 comprises 14 residues. Using reference TRBV19 and TRBJ1-1 for the parts outside the CDR3, the full variable domain is DGGITQSPKYLFRKEGQNVTLSCEQNLNHDAMYWYRQDPGQGLRLIYYSQIVNDFQKGDIAEGYSVSREKKESFPLTVTSAQKNPTAFYLCASSPDGLYTEAFFGQGTRLTVV.

The chain links TRBV27 to TRBJ1-5, with 7 bases matching TRBD1. Germline V CDR1 and CDR2: MNHEY, SMNVEV (reference sequence). This CDR3 spans 14 amino acids. V was clipped by 6 bases and J by 0 bases; unmatched bases: 2. The CDR3 is CASRGQTSNQPQHF. In DNA, the CDR3 is TGTGCCAGCAGGGGACAGACTAGCAATCAGCCCCAGCATTTT.